These 17 T cell receptor beta chains share one sample of origin, sequenced in a study of neurological immune-mediated disorders. MiXCR, applied by TCRdb to the 5' RACE reads, yields one record per CDR3 protein. The table lists 55,000 to 75,000 distinct CDR3 sequences, roughly 13% of them singletons. Time point here: longitudinal time-point 1 (baseline). The sequencing sample was made of PBMCs. These receptors originate from a female donor with HTLV-1-associated myelopathy (HAM/TSP).

This clonotype was seen many times. The rearrangement uses TRBV6-5 and TRBJ2-4; D perhaps matches TRBD1 (5 bases). Germline CDR1 is MNHEY and CDR2 is SVGAGI. Trimming shortened V by 0 bases and J by 1 base, and 7 bases separated the two germline ends. The CDR3 totals 15 residues. CDR3 in amino acids: CASSYSKGAKNIQYF. CDR3 in DNA: TGTGCCAGCAGTTACTCGAAGGGGGCCAAAAACATTCAGTACTTC.

This clonotype was seen more than once but under ten times. This sequence joins TRBV7-3 and TRBJ2-3, with 7 nucleotides matching TRBD2. Germline loops: CDR1 SGHTA, CDR2 FQGTGA. The junction had 9 bases not matched to a gene; V was cut back by 6 bases and J by 0 bases. This CDR3 comprises 16 residues. The CDR3 coding sequence is TGTGCCAGCAGTTTTAAAAAGCGGGGAAGCACAGATACGCAGTATTTT. It encodes CASSFKKRGSTDTQYF.

In its sample, this clonotype was seen many times. CDR3 bases: TGTGCCAGCAGCTTAACGGCCAGGGTGGACACCGGGGAGCTGTTTTTT. This translates into CASSLTARVDTGELFF. The rearrangement joins TRBV11-2 to TRBJ2-2, with D tentatively TRBD1 (5 bases). Deletions cut 2 bases from V and 3 bases from J, with 13 bases between. Germline V lookup: CDR1 SGHAT, CDR2 FQNNGV. The CDR3 is 16 amino acids.

This clonotype was observed many times. The V and J genes are TRBV5-1 and TRBJ2-7; 7 bases map to TRBD1. The V gene's germline CDR1 is SGHRS and CDR2 YFSETQ. This CDR3 has 18 residues. J was trimmed by 0 bases and V by 0 bases; bases with no gene match: 12. CDR3 protein: CASSLVTGSSASSYEQYF. The DNA for the CDR3 is TGCGCCAGCAGCTTGGTGACAGGGTCTTCCGCGAGCTCCTACGAGCAGTACTTC.

In this sample, this clonotype turned up many times. V usage is TRBV9 and J usage is TRBJ2-7, with TRBD1 matching over 11 bases. This CDR3 is 15 amino acids long. With 1 base clipped from V and 3 bases from J, the junction kept 3 bases outside the gene matches. Germline V gene sequence: CDR1 SGDLS, CDR2 YYNGEE. DNA for the CDR3: TGTGCCAGCAGCGTAACCGGGACAGGGGGCTACGAGCAGTACTTC. Translation gives CASSVTGTGGYEQYF.

This clonotype was picked up many times. The chain couples TRBV29-1 to TRBJ2-1; either TRBD1 or TRBD2 may supply D (5 bases each). CDR1 SQVTM and CDR2 ANQGSEA come from the germline V gene. This CDR3 contains 15 residues. V was shortened by 4 bases and J by 8 bases, with 21 bases between the two germline ends. The CDR3 DNA is TGCAGCGTTGGCCGGGACCCCCGCGGGTTGGATGAGCAGTTCTTC. Translating it yields CSVGRDPRGLDEQFF.

There are many counts of this clonotype. The rearrangement links TRBV20-1 to TRBJ1-5, with a possible D match to TRBD1 (5 bases). Trimming shortened V by 0 bases and J by 0 bases, and 12 bases separated the two germline ends. This CDR3 is built from 16 residues. Germline values: CDR1 DFQATT, CDR2 SNEGSKA (reference sequence). CDR3 protein: CSARDLAGLSNQPQHF. CDR3 sequence (DNA): TGCAGTGCTAGAGATCTGGCAGGGCTTAGCAATCAGCCCCAGCATTTT.

A word on this clonotype: An end of the junction differs from the germline gene, which may be a read error. The genes are TRBV7-6 and TRBJ2-6; TRBD1 might be the D (5 bases). Germline-derived CDR1 and CDR2 are SGHVS and FNYEAQ. The CDR3 runs 15 residues. The CDR3 region has the DNA TGTGCCAGCATCCCCCTTCCGTGTGGGGCCAACGTTCTGACTTTC. This translates into CASIPLPCGANVLTF.

The V gene is TRBV5-5, the J gene TRBJ2-1, with D uncertain. The V gene lost 0 bases and the J gene lost 9 bases, with 13 bases spanning the gap. Germline V lookup: CDR1 SGHKS, CDR2 YYEKEE (reference sequence). This CDR3 has 14 residues. The CDR3 DNA reads as TGTGCCAGCAGCTTGGTCGGCCCTGTCGGTGAGCAGTTCTTC. It translates to CASSLVGPVGEQFF. The full variable domain, its missing parts supplied by reference TRBV5-5 and TRBJ2-1, is DAGVTQSPTHLIKTRGQQVTLRCSPISGHKSVSWYQQVLGQGPQFIFQYYEKEERGRGNFPDRFSARQFPNYSSELNVNALLLGDSALYLCASSLVGPVGEQFFGPGTRLTVL.

This chain joins TRBV20-1 and TRBJ2-3; D is unclear. V lost 8 bases, J lost 1 base, and 7 bases lay in between. Per germline, CDR1 DFQATT and CDR2 SNEGSKA (reference sequence). The CDR3 loop spans 11 amino acids. In DNA, the CDR3 is TGCAGTCCGTTCCGCACAGATACGCAGTATTTT. Amino acid sequence: CSPFRTDTQYF.

At least ten counts were recorded for this clonotype. The gene calls are TRBV7-9 and TRBJ2-2; D is unclear. This CDR3 has 13 residues. The germline gives CDR1 SEHNR, CDR2 FQNEAQ (reference sequence). The V gene lost 3 bases and the J gene lost 3 bases, with 5 bases spanning the gap. The CDR3 region has the DNA TGTGCCAGCAGCTTGTGGGACACCGGGGAGCTGTTTTTT. It encodes CASSLWDTGELFF.

This clonotype was observed at least ten times. The V and J genes are TRBV12-3 or TRBV12-4 and TRBJ1-4, with a weak D call TRBD1 (5 bases). The CDR3 has 15 residues. Trimming took 7 bases from V and 0 from J, leaving 12 bases between them. The CDR3 protein is CASTLGETTNEKLFF. CDR3 in DNA: TGTGCCAGCACCCTGGGGGAAACAACTAATGAAAAACTGTTTTTT.

This clonotype was seen once. A much larger clone lies one base from this, so it may be a read error. This rearrangement joins TRBV28 to TRBJ2-7; D unclear. This CDR3 comprises 15 residues. Per germline, CDR1 MDHEN and CDR2 SYDVKM. Trimming took off 3 bases at V and 2 bases at J, with 14 bases between the two ends. CDR3 loop: CASSLISGSTYEQYF. CDR3 coding DNA: TGTGCCAGCAGTTTGATTTCGGGTTCTACCTACGAGCAGTACTTC.

This clonotype was seen ten or more times. The chain has TRBV7-9 and TRBJ2-3, with D unresolved. This CDR3 has 14 amino acids. The V and J ends lost 3 bases and 3 bases respectively, with 10 bases between them. Germline values: CDR1 SEHNR, CDR2 FQNEAQ (reference sequence). CDR3 bases: TGTGCCAGCAGCTTTTTGGGATTTACAGATACGCAGTATTTT. This sequence encodes CASSFLGFTDTQYF.

Turning to this clonotype: With a much larger clone just one base away, this may be a read error. The conserved phenylalanine or tryptophan normally closing the CDR3 is absent here, so this likely arose from a read error. No DNA is shown, since the ends of the CDR3 on it are uncertain; the CDR3 is the one TCRdb lists. The rearrangement links TRBV20-1 to TRBJ2-7; no DNA check was done on the table's D call, TRBD1. Germline V gene lookup returns CDR1 DFQATT and CDR2 SNEGSKA (reference sequence). The CDR3 length equals 8 residues, ends included. CDR3 region: CSARDGGL.

This clonotype showed up many times. This chain joins TRBV5-1 and TRBJ2-1; 8 nucleotides align to TRBD1. With V trimmed by 4 bases and J by 0 bases, 6 bases remained unmatched. Germline lookup yields CDR1 SGHRS and CDR2 YFSETQ. CDR3 length: 16 residues. CDR3 protein: CASSPGQAASYNEQFF. DNA for the CDR3: TGCGCCAGCAGCCCGGGACAGGCCGCCTCCTACAATGAGCAGTTCTTC.

This clonotype has a count of ten or more. This chain joins TRBV29-1 and TRBJ1-2, with 10 bases aligning to TRBD1. The germline V gene encodes CDR1 SQVTM and CDR2 ANQGSEA. The trim removed 7 bases at V and 6 bases at J, leaving 8 bases unmatched. This CDR3 is built from 13 residues. CDR3 region: CSARDRGRNGYTF. The CDR3 DNA reads TGCAGCGCCAGAGACAGGGGGCGGAATGGCTACACCTTC.